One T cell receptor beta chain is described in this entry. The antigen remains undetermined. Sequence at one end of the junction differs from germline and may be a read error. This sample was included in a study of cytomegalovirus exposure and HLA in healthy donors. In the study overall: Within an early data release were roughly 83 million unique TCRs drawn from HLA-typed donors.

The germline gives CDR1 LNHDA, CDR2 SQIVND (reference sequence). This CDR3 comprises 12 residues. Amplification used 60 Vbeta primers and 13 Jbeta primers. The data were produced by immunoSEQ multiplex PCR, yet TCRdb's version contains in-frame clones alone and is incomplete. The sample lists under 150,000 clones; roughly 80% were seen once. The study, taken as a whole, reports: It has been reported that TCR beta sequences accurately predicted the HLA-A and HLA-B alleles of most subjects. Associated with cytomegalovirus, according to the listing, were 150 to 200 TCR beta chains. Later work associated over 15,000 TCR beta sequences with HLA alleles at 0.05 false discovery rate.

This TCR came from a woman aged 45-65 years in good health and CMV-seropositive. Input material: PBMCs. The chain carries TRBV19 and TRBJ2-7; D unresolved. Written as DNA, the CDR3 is TGTACCAGTAGTGACATTCCCTACGAGCAGTACTTC. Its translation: CTSSDIPYEQYF. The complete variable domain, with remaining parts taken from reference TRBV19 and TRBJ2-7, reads DGGITQSPKYLFRKEGQNVTLSCEQNLNHDAMYWYRQDPGQGLRLIYYSQIVNDFQKGDIAEGYSVSREKKESFPLTVTSAQKNPTAFYLCTSSDIPYEQYFGPGTRLTVT.